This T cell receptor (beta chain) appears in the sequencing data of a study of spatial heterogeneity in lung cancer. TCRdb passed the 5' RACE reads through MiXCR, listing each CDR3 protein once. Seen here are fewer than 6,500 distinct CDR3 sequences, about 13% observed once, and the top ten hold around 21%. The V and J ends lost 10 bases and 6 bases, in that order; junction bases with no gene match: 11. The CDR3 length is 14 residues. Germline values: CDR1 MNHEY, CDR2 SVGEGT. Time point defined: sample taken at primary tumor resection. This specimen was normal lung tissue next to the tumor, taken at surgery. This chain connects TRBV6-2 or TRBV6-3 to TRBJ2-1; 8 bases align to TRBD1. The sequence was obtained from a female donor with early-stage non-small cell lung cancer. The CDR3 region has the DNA TGTGCCACCACCTCCAGGGGGCCCGGCAATGAGCAGTTCTTC. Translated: CATTSRGPGNEQFF.